This paragraph covers one T cell receptor (beta chain) sequence. The data are from a study of blood T cell repertoires in COVID-19. Overall study context: Material from acute and convalescent COVID-19 was sourced from the United States, Italy and Spain.

The germline V and J ends were trimmed by 6 bases and 4 bases, with 21 bases remaining between them. This CDR3 contains 17 residues. Germline loops: CDR1 KGHSH, CDR2 LQKENI. Measured with immunoSEQ multiplex PCR; TCRdb has only the in-frame clones, and not every one. Here the sample spans roughly 200,000 clones, around 82% being singletons. The chain uses TRBV18 and TRBJ1-4; no firm D call. Sequencing was done on a sample of PBMCs or T cells enriched from blood (not recorded which). The TCR sequence derives from a woman between 55 and 75 years old with acute COVID-19. This chain's CDR3 is CASSPNRARDLNEKLFF. DNA of the CDR3: TGTGCCAGCTCTCCTAACAGAGCCCGCGACCTTAATGAAAAACTGTTTTTT. Looking up the rest from reference TRBV18 and TRBJ1-4 gives the full variable domain: NAGVMQNPRHLVRRRGQEARLRCSPMKGHSHVYWYRQLPEEGLKFMVYLQKENIIDESGMPKERFSAEFPKEGPSILRIQQVVRGDSAAYFCASSPNRARDLNEKLFFGSGTQLSVL.